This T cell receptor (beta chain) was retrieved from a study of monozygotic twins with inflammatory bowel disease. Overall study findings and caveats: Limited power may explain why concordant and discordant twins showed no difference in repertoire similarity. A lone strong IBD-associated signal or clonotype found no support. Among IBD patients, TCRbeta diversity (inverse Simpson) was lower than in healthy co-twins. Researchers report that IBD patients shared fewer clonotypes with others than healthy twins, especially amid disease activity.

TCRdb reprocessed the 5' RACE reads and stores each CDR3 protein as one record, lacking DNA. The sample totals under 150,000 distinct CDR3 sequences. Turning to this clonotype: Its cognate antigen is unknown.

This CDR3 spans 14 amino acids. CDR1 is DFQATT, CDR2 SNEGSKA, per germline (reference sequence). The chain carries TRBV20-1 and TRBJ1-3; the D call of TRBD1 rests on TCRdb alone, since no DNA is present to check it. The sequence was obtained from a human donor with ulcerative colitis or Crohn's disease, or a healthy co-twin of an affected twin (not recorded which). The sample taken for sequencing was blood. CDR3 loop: CSARRGSYGNTIYF.